Shown below are 27 T cell receptor beta chains from a single sample sequenced in a study of cytomegalovirus exposure and HLA in healthy donors. The PCR made use of 60 Vbeta and 13 Jbeta primers. Produced via immunoSEQ multiplex PCR; TCRdb's table is partial and in-frame only. The table records over 150,000 clones, roughly 89% of them present only once. The sample consisted of PBMCs. These receptor sequences come from a woman under 40 in good health and CMV-seronegative.

The V call is TRBV19, the J call TRBJ1-2; D gene uncertain. CDR1 and CDR2 from the germline V gene are LNHDA and SQIVND (reference sequence). The CDR3 sequence is 14 residues long. Trimming pared 6 bases from V and 5 bases from J, leaving 16 bases between. CDR3 region: CASSITGDRYGYTF. CDR3 bases: TGTGCCAGTAGCATCACGGGTGATCGGTATGGCTACACCTTC.

This chain links TRBV5-1 with TRBJ2-7; 11 positions agree with TRBD1. This CDR3 contains 17 residues. Trimming at V came to 4 bases and at J to 3 bases, leaving 12 bases not matched to a gene. CDR1 is SGHRS, CDR2 YFSETQ, per germline. CDR3 residues: CASSIAQSGTGGYEQYF. The CDR3 DNA sequence: TGCGCCAGCAGCATCGCCCAGAGCGGGACAGGGGGCTACGAGCAGTACTTC.

This chain connects TRBV19 to TRBJ2-7, with D possibly matching TRBD2 (7 bases). CDR1 and CDR2 from the germline V gene are LNHDA and SQIVND (reference sequence). V dropped 3 bases and J dropped 7 bases, with 13 bases sitting between them. The CDR3 extends over 13 amino acids. The CDR3 DNA reads TGTGCCAGTAGTATCGGAAGGGGGGGAGAGCAGTACTTC. It translates to CASSIGRGGEQYF.

The genes are TRBV4-3 and TRBJ2-1, with 9 bases matching TRBD2. The length of the CDR3 is 19 residues. Germline CDR1 and CDR2: LGHNA and YSLEER. With 3 bases clipped from V and 2 bases from J, the junction kept 14 bases outside the gene matches. Here the CDR3 reads CASSHDSRGGVTPYNEQFF. The DNA for the CDR3 is TGCGCCAGCAGCCATGATTCGCGGGGGGGCGTTACCCCCTACAATGAGCAGTTCTTC.

This clone was counted a few times. The chain links TRBV5-1 to TRBJ2-1, with D possibly being TRBD2 (5 bases). Germline CDR1 is SGHRS and CDR2 is YFSETQ. This CDR3 comprises 16 residues. The V end lost 4 bases, the J end lost 0 bases, and 14 bases lay between the germline ends. The CDR3 reads CASSPLEVRSYNEQFF. CDR3 nucleotide sequence: TGCGCCAGCAGCCCCCTGGAGGTGCGCTCCTACAATGAGCAGTTCTTC.

This clone was counted once. The chain has TRBV18 and TRBJ2-3; TRBD2 agrees at 7 bases. Germline V CDR1 and CDR2: KGHSH, LQKENI. J lost 4 bases, V lost 3 bases, and 13 bases had no gene match. The CDR3 is 17 amino acids. The CDR3 DNA reads as TGTGCCAGCTCACCCAGTAACGGGAGGCTTGGGGCAGATACGCAGTATTTT. Translation: CASSPSNGRLGADTQYF.

V and J are TRBV11-2 and TRBJ2-3; tentative D call: TRBD2 (7 bases). This CDR3 contains 18 residues. Per germline, CDR1 SGHAT and CDR2 FQNNGV. V was trimmed by 5 bases and J by 0 bases, leaving 21 bases between them. The DNA of the CDR3 is TGTGCCAGCAGCACCCCTAGGGGGGGGCGGGGGAGCACAGATACGCAGTATTTT. Residues: CASSTPRGGRGSTDTQYF.

As regards this clone: The same CDR3 arises from other DNA sequences in this sample as well. The chain employs TRBV5-1 and TRBJ1-2; D gene ambiguous. Germline V gives CDR1 SGHRS, CDR2 YFSETQ. This CDR3 is built from 14 residues. Trimming removed 4 bases at V and 2 bases at J, with 12 bases between. CDR3 in amino acids: CASSPSGSNYGYTF. CDR3 in DNA: TGCGCCAGCAGCCCCTCGGGATCGAACTATGGCTACACCTTC.

This rearrangement joins TRBV7-9 to TRBJ2-3, with 8 positions matching TRBD2. V shed 4 bases and J 0 bases; nucleotides not matched to a gene: 6. This CDR3 region has 16 residues. Germline CDR1 and CDR2: SEHNR and FQNEAQ (reference sequence). In DNA, the CDR3 is TGTGCCAGCAGCTCGCGAGCGGGGGCTAGCACAGATACGCAGTATTTT. This sequence encodes CASSSRAGASTDTQYF. The whole variable domain, remainder taken from reference TRBV7-9 and TRBJ2-3, is DTGVSQNPRHKITKRGQNVTFRCDPISEHNRLYWYRQTLGQGPEFLTYFQNEAQLEKSRLLSDRFSAERPKGSFSTLEIQRTEQGDSAMYLCASSSRAGASTDTQYFGPGTRLTVL.

The chain joins TRBV21-1 to TRBJ1-5; TRBD1, the table's D call, lacks a check against the DNA. TRBV21-1 is marked as a pseudogene. This CDR3 has 17 residues. DNA of the CDR3: TGTGCCAGCAGCAAAGGGTGGGGCCACTGGGGCAATCAGCCCCAGCATTTT. Amino acids: CASSKGWGHWGNQPQHF.

The chain recombines TRBV28 with TRBJ2-5, with 9 bases fitting TRBD1. With V trimmed by 6 bases and J by 5 bases, 7 bases remained unmatched. The CDR3 is made up of 14 amino acids. CDR1 is MDHEN and CDR2 is SYDVKM in the germline V gene. CDR3 sequence (DNA): TGTGCCAGCAGCCGGGACAGGGTGGTTGAGACCCAGTACTTC. Protein: CASSRDRVVETQYF.

This chain uses TRBV29-1 with TRBJ1-1; the match to TRBD1 covers 8 bases. Looked up from germline, CDR1 is SQVTM and CDR2 is ANQGSEA. The V segment lost 4 bases and the J segment 2 bases; nucleotides outside the gene matches: 0. This CDR3 contains 12 residues. The CDR3 here is CSVAGGNTEAFF. The CDR3 nucleotides are TGCAGCGTTGCAGGGGGCAACACTGAAGCTTTCTTT. Full variable domain (missing parts from reference TRBV29-1 and TRBJ1-1): SAVISQKPSRDICQRGTSLTIQCQVDSQVTMMFWYRQQPGQSLTLIATANQGSEATYESGFVIDKFPISRPNLTFSTLTVSNMSPEDSSIYLCSVAGGNTEAFFGQGTRLTVV.

This chain links TRBV2 with TRBJ1-3; D remains ambiguous. Germline V gene data show CDR1 as SNHLY and CDR2 as FYNNEI. V lost 3 bases, J lost 2 bases, and 8 bases lay in between. This CDR3 is 14 amino acids long. The chain's CDR3 is CASSEVGPGNTIYF. DNA of the CDR3: TGTGCCAGCAGTGAGGTGGGCCCTGGAAACACCATATATTTT.

This chain connects TRBV6-5 to TRBJ2-3, with 7 bases fitting TRBD1. Germline assignment: CDR1 MNHEY and CDR2 SVGAGI. J gave up 2 bases and V 6 bases, and 5 bases lay outside the gene matches. The CDR3 runs to 14 residues. This chain's CDR3 is CASSPGQITDTQYF. In DNA, the CDR3 is TGTGCCAGCAGCCCGGGACAGATCACAGATACGCAGTATTTT.

The chain joins TRBV5-1 to TRBJ2-1; the D gene is possibly TRBD2 (6 bases). The V and J ends lost 0 bases and 8 bases respectively, with 12 bases between them. This CDR3 is 14 amino acids long. Germline CDR1 and CDR2: SGHRS and YFSETQ. The CDR3 nucleotides read TGCGCCAGCAGCTTGGCGATAGTAGCGGATGAGCAGTTCTTC. This sequence encodes CASSLAIVADEQFF. The variable domain in full, completed from reference TRBV5-1 and TRBJ2-1, reads KAGVTQTPRYLIKTRGQQVTLSCSPISGHRSVSWYQQTPGQGLQFLFEYFSETQRNKGNFPGRFSGRQFSNSRSEMNVSTLELGDSALYLCASSLAIVADEQFFGPGTRLTVL.

The V call is TRBV5-1, the J call TRBJ2-7, with D possibly TRBD2 on 5 matching bases. Germline V CDR1 and CDR2: SGHRS, YFSETQ. V shed 0 bases and J shed 0 bases, with 10 bases lying between them. The CDR3 extends over 15 amino acids. The DNA of the CDR3 is TGCGCCAGCAGCTTGGGGTCTAGCCCCTCCTACGAGCAGTACTTC. Encoded protein: CASSLGSSPSYEQYF.

The chain links TRBV28 to TRBJ1-1; D ambiguous. This CDR3 is built from 13 residues. Germline loops: CDR1 MDHEN, CDR2 SYDVKM. V was pared by 6 bases and J by 0 bases, with 8 bases between. DNA for the CDR3: TGTGCCAGCAGGGAGGTCATGAACACTGAAGCTTTCTTT. It encodes CASREVMNTEAFF.

The V call is TRBV10-3, the J call TRBJ2-7; D is possibly TRBD2 (6 bases). CDR1 ENHRY and CDR2 SYGVKD come from the germline V gene. CDR3 size: 15 residues. The V end was cut by 0 bases, the J end by 6 bases, with 15 bases between. As DNA, the CDR3 is TGTGCCATCAGTGAGTCGGTTAGCGGAGGGCGCGAGCAGTACTTC. It translates to CAISESVSGGREQYF.

The chain is built from TRBV14 and TRBJ2-1, with 7 bases matching TRBD1. CDR3 length: 15 amino acids. Germline assignment: CDR1 SGHDN and CDR2 FVKESK. J was trimmed by 3 bases and V by 6 bases; bases with no gene match: 8. The CDR3 protein is CASSRRGLGYNEQFF. The CDR3 DNA reads as TGTGCCAGCAGTCGAAGGGGGCTTGGCTACAATGAGCAGTTCTTC.

This clone was recorded once. This CDR3 reads CASSGQGDLYEQYF. For the CDR3, the DNA is TGTGCCAGCAGTGGACAGGGGGATCTCTACGAGCAGTACTTC. V usage is TRBV7-9 and J usage is TRBJ2-7, with 10 bases identical to TRBD1. The germline V gene has CDR1 SEHNR and CDR2 FQNEAQ (reference sequence). The CDR3 runs 14 residues. V was clipped by 6 bases and J by 3 bases; unmatched bases: 5.

This clone was detected a few times. The rearrangement uses TRBV6-1 and TRBJ2-7; 9 bases line up with TRBD2. CDR1 and CDR2 (germline): MNHNS, SASEGT. The CDR3 has 12 residues. Germline trimming cut 11 bases from V and 4 bases from J; bases unmatched to any gene: 6. In DNA, the CDR3 is TGTGCCCTCGAGCGGGGGGCTTACGAGCAGTACTTC. Translation: CALERGAYEQYF.

The chain uses TRBV10-3 and TRBJ1-2; D is unclear. The CDR3 runs to 13 residues. Deletions cut 4 bases from V and 2 bases from J, with 8 bases between. The germline CDR1 and CDR2 sequences are ENHRY and SYGVKD. The chain's CDR3 is CAISGEPNYGYTF. CDR3 bases: TGTGCCATCAGTGGAGAGCCAAACTATGGCTACACCTTC.

The CDR3 reads CAWSYGSGEEKLFF. In DNA, the CDR3 is TGTGCCTGGAGTTACGGTAGCGGGGAAGAAAAACTGTTTTTT. The chain combines TRBV30 with TRBJ1-4, with D unclear. Germline V CDR1 and CDR2: GTSNPN, SVGIG (reference sequence). The V and J ends lost 2 bases and 8 bases respectively, with 15 bases between them. The CDR3 is 14 amino acids.

The rearrangement joins TRBV19 to TRBJ2-7; D perhaps matches TRBD1 (6 bases). Trimming shortened V by 7 bases and J by 7 bases, and 20 bases separated the two germline ends. Germline CDR1 and CDR2: LNHDA and SQIVND (reference sequence). The CDR3 runs to 14 residues. CDR3 region: CASTPFDRFGEQYF. CDR3 coding DNA: TGTGCCAGTACCCCCTTCGACAGGTTTGGGGAGCAGTACTTC.

V is TRBV10-1 and J is TRBJ2-1; 13 bases are a match to TRBD2. The germline gives CDR1 WNHNN, CDR2 SYGVQD (reference sequence). This CDR3 is built from 14 residues. Losses at the gene ends were 6 bases for V and 9 bases for J; bases not matched to a gene: 5. CDR3 DNA sequence: TGCGCCAGCAGCCCCGGACTAGCGGGAGTTGAGCAGTTCTTC. It specifies CASSPGLAGVEQFF.

The chain recombines TRBV6-6 with TRBJ1-2; D perhaps matches TRBD1 (5 bases). Germline V gene data show CDR1 as MNHNY and CDR2 as SVGAGI (reference sequence). The CDR3 consists of 15 residues. Trimming cost V 2 bases and J 0 bases, with 10 bases left between them. CDR3 sequence (DNA): TGTGCCAGCAGTTACCAAGGGGCTACTAACTATGGCTACACCTTC. Its translation: CASSYQGATNYGYTF.

Comment on this clone: Compared with germline, one end of the junction differs, possibly owing to a read error. Other nucleotide sequences from this sample produce the same CDR3. The gene calls are TRBV19 and TRBJ2-7, with a possible D match to TRBD1 (6 bases). Germline values: CDR1 LNHDA, CDR2 SQIVND (reference sequence). The CDR3 has 16 residues. In DNA, the CDR3 is TGCGCCAGTAGAATAATTCCCGGGACACGGGCGTACGAGCAGTACTTC. Residues: CASRIIPGTRAYEQYF.